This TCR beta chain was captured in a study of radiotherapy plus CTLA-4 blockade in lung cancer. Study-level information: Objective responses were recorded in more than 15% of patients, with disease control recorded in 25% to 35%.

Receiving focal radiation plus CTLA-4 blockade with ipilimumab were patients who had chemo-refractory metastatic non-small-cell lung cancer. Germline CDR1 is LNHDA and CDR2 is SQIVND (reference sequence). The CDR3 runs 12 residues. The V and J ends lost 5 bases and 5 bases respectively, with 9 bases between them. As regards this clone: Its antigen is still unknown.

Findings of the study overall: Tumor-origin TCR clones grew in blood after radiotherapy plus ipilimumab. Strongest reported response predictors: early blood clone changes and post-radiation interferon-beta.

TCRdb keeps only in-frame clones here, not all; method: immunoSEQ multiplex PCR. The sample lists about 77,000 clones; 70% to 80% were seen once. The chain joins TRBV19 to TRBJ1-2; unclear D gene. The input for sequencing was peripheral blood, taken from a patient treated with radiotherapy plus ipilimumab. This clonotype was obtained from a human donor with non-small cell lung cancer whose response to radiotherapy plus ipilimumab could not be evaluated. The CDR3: CASSPSEYGYTF. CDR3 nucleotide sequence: TGTGCCAGTAGTCCCTCCGAGTATGGCTACACCTTC.